A single sample is the source of the 27 T cell receptor beta chains below, sequenced in a study of CD8 T cells in Susac syndrome. The authors reverse transcribed 0.5 to 1 ug RNA with random hexamers. TCRdb re-derived calls from the immunoSEQ multiplex PCR reads in MiXCR, one entry per CDR3 protein. The sample consists of 170,000 or so distinct CDR3 sequences, 93% of them appearing once. The sequencing sample was made of CD4+ T cells from PBMCs. The source is a human donor with multiple sclerosis.

The CDR3 loop is CASSYDGDSGHYEQYF. DNA of the CDR3: TGTGCCAGCAGTTACGACGGGGACAGCGGCCACTACGAGCAGTACTTC. The chain uses TRBV6-5 and TRBJ2-7; TRBD1 aligns across 7 bases. This CDR3 region has 16 residues. Germline V CDR1 and CDR2: MNHEY, SVGAGI. After removal of 2 bases from V and 3 bases from J, the junction contained 10 bases not matched to a gene.

The V call is TRBV7-2, the J call TRBJ2-3, with D perhaps given as TRBD1 or TRBD2 (6 bases each). Germline V lookup: CDR1 SGHTA, CDR2 FQGNSA. The length of the CDR3 is 14 residues. V was shortened by 5 bases and J by 6 bases, with 15 bases between the two germline ends. CDR3 sequence: CASSPGGGVDTQYF. The CDR3 region has the DNA TGTGCCAGCAGCCCTGGAGGGGGAGTGGATACGCAGTATTTT.

In its sample, this clonotype was seen once. V is TRBV30 and J is TRBJ2-3; D gene ambiguous. Germline CDR1 GTSNPN, CDR2 SVGIG (reference sequence). The CDR3 loop spans 13 amino acids. V lost 2 bases and J 3 bases, leaving 9 bases between the germline ends. CDR3 nucleotide sequence: TGTGCCTGGAGTATCAAGGGAACAGATACGCAGTATTTT. Translated: CAWSIKGTDTQYF.

The chain uses TRBV29-1 and TRBJ2-2; D could derive from TRBD1 or TRBD2 (7 bases each). V dropped 5 bases and J dropped 5 bases, with 12 bases sitting between them. This CDR3 is 13 amino acids long. CDR1 is SQVTM and CDR2 is ANQGSEA in the germline V gene. The CDR3: CSVSRGGTGELFF. The CDR3 coding sequence is TGCAGCGTTTCCAGGGGGGGGACCGGGGAGCTGTTTTTT.

The V and J genes are TRBV9 and TRBJ2-2; D possibly corresponds to TRBD1 (6 bases). CDR1 and CDR2 (germline): SGDLS, YYNGEE. The CDR3 is 15 residues long. Trimming removed 2 bases from V and 2 bases from J, with 10 bases in between. The CDR3 DNA follows: TGTGCCAGCAGCGTCCTGGGGGCCAACACCGGGGAGCTGTTTTTT. Translating gives CASSVLGANTGELFF.

In nucleotides, the CDR3 is TGTGCCAGCTCACAAGAGATGTCAGATACGCAGTATTTT. It encodes CASSQEMSDTQYF. The chain couples TRBV18 to TRBJ2-3; D remains ambiguous. V lost 4 bases and J lost 4, with 9 bases in between. The CDR3 has 13 residues. CDR1 KGHSH and CDR2 LQKENI come from the germline V gene. The full variable domain, in which reference TRBV18 and TRBJ2-3 provide the parts outside the CDR3, is NAGVMQNPRHLVRRRGQEARLRCSPMKGHSHVYWYRQLPEEGLKFMVYLQKENIIDESGMPKERFSAEFPKEGPSILRIQQVVRGDSAAYFCASSQEMSDTQYFGPGTRLTVL.

This clonotype was counted a few times. The chain is built from TRBV12-3 or TRBV12-4 and TRBJ1-5, with D uncertain. V was shortened by 2 bases and J by 2 bases, with 4 bases between the two germline ends. The CDR3 contains 13 residues. The CDR3 loop reads CASSLTGNQPQHF. CDR3 nucleotide sequence: TGTGCCAGCAGTTTAACAGGCAATCAGCCCCAGCATTTT.

As for this clonotype: It is unclear where the CDR3 begins or ends on the DNA, so no DNA is shown, and the CDR3 is as TCRdb lists it. This chain joins TRBV7-5 and TRBJ1-1; the table's D call, TRBD1, has no DNA check behind it. TRBV7-5 is reported as a pseudogene. Including both end residues, the CDR3 is 18 amino acids long. The chain's CDR3 is CISVSEAGTGGWNTEAFF.

The chain uses TRBV20-1 and TRBJ1-1; D unclear. Per the germline V gene, CDR1 is DFQATT and CDR2 is SNEGSKA (reference sequence). The V end was cut by 3 bases, the J end by 1 base, with 6 bases between. CDR3 length equals 12 residues. DNA for the CDR3: TGCAGTGCTAGGAATACGAACACTGAAGCTTTCTTT. Encoded protein: CSARNTNTEAFF.

In nucleotides, the CDR3 is TGTGCCAGCAGTACCCATCCCGGGACAGGAGACTACGAGCAGTACTTC. It is translated as CASSTHPGTGDYEQYF. This chain links TRBV12-3 or TRBV12-4 with TRBJ2-7, with 8 bases matching TRBD1. The V segment lost 5 bases and the J segment 3 bases; nucleotides outside the gene matches: 12. The CDR3 runs 16 residues.

V gene TRBV19 combines with J gene TRBJ2-7; TRBD2 is a possible D gene (5 bases). The length of the CDR3 is 14 residues. V shed 5 bases and J shed 1 base, with 12 bases lying between them. The germline V gene has CDR1 LNHDA and CDR2 SQIVND (reference sequence). The CDR3 DNA reads TGTGCCAGTAGTTCTCGGGAATCGTCCTACGAGCAGTACTTC. Its protein is CASSSRESSYEQYF.

The rearrangement joins TRBV12-3 or TRBV12-4 to TRBJ2-7; D possibly corresponds to TRBD1 (6 bases). The CDR3 length is 13 residues. V lost 7 bases, J lost 3 bases, and 13 bases lay in between. This CDR3 is CASTQTGDYEQYF. In DNA, the CDR3 is TGTGCCAGCACCCAGACAGGAGACTACGAGCAGTACTTC.

About this clonotype itself: The germline gene is not matched at one end of the junction; a read error may be the cause. This chain links TRBV5-1 with TRBJ2-3; D gene unclear. This CDR3 region has 13 residues. The V gene's germline CDR1 is SGHRS and CDR2 YFSETQ. The CDR3 nucleotides read TGCGCCAGCAGCGGGGATAGCAGAGATACGCAGTATTTT. This gives the protein CASSGDSRDTQYF. The variable domain in full, with the rest retrieved from reference TRBV5-1 and TRBJ2-3, is KAGVTQTPRYLIKTRGQQVTLSCSPISGHRSVSWYQQTPGQGLQFLFEYFSETQRNKGNFPGRFSGRQFSNSRSEMNVSTLELGDSALYLCASSGDSRDTQYFGPGTRLTVL.

This clonotype showed up just once. The CDR3 here is CASSLSSGGANTQYF. The CDR3, as DNA: TGTGCCAGCAGCTTAAGTAGCGGGGGGGCAAATACGCAGTATTTT. The chain uses TRBV11-2 and TRBJ2-3; 11 nucleotides line up with TRBD2. Trimming took 2 bases from V and 7 from J; bases not matched to a gene: 5. There are 15 residues in the CDR3. Germline V gene data show CDR1 as SGHAT and CDR2 as FQNNGV.

J is TRBJ1-5 and V is TRBV19; 11 nucleotides match TRBD1. This CDR3 is 14 amino acids long. The junction had 8 bases not matched to a gene; V was cut back by 9 bases and J by 7 bases. The V gene's germline CDR1 is LNHDA and CDR2 SQIVND (reference sequence). The CDR3 region has the DNA TGTGCCAGCGGGACAGGGGGAGTTCGGCAGCCCCAGCATTTT. Translation gives CASGTGGVRQPQHF.

This clonotype was seen only once. The chain links TRBV4-3 to TRBJ1-2; no reliable D call. In germline, CDR1 is LGHNA, CDR2 YSLEER. Between the trimmed V and J ends, which lost 1 base and 7 bases, there was a span of 13 bases. The CDR3 contains 14 residues. CDR3 loop: CASSQGRLAAGYTF. CDR3 nucleotide sequence: TGCGCCAGCAGCCAAGGTCGGCTGGCGGCTGGCTACACCTTC.

This clonotype has only a few counts. This CDR3 is CASSLGGQAIQYF. CDR3 sequence (DNA): TGTGCCAGCAGCTTAGGCGGACAGGCCATTCAGTACTTC. The chain is built from TRBV11-2 and TRBJ2-4, with 7 bases that match TRBD1. CDR3 size: 13 residues. In germline, CDR1 is SGHAT, CDR2 FQNNGV. V shed 1 base and J 9 bases; nucleotides not matched to a gene: 3. The whole variable domain, remainder taken from reference TRBV11-2 and TRBJ2-4, is EAGVAQSPRYKIIEKRQSVAFWCNPISGHATLYWYQQILGQGPKLLIQFQNNGVVDDSQLPKDRFSAERLKGVDSTLKIQPAKLEDSAVYLCASSLGGQAIQYFGAGTRLSVL.

The chain is built from TRBV20-1 and TRBJ2-5, with a tentative D call TRBD2 (5 bases). There are 16 residues in the CDR3. Germline assignment: CDR1 DFQATT and CDR2 SNEGSKA (reference sequence). V lost 3 bases to trimming and J lost 0 bases, with 17 bases between them. In nucleotides, the CDR3 is TGCAGTGCTAGCTCTGGGAGCGGAGGTTACCAAGAGACCCAGTACTTC. This translates into CSASSGSGGYQETQYF.

This chain joins TRBV2 and TRBJ2-1; D assignment may be TRBD1 or TRBD2 (5 bases each). Germline lookup yields CDR1 SNHLY and CDR2 FYNNEI. Trimming took 5 bases from V and 4 from J, leaving 9 bases between them. The CDR3 is 13 amino acids. The CDR3 coding sequence is TGTGCCAGCAGTCGGGACCTTTACAATGAGCAGTTCTTC. Translating it yields CASSRDLYNEQFF.

This chain joins TRBV7-3 and TRBJ2-2; 9 nucleotides match TRBD1. The CDR3 contains 16 residues. V gave up 4 bases and J gave up 6 bases; unmatched junction bases: 9. Germline V CDR1 and CDR2: SGHTA, FQGTGA. CDR3 amino acids: CASSSGQGLNAGELFF. As DNA, the CDR3 is TGTGCCAGCAGCTCAGGACAGGGGTTAAATGCCGGGGAGCTGTTTTTT.

The chain employs TRBV3-1 and TRBJ2-6; TRBD1 might be the D (6 bases). Trimming left V 8 bases short and J 1 base short, with 15 bases between. Germline-derived CDR1 and CDR2 are LGHDT and YNNKEL (reference sequence). The CDR3 length is 16 residues. DNA of the CDR3: TGTGCCAGCGGTAACAGGGCTTGGTCTGGGGCCAACGTCCTGACTTTC. It encodes CASGNRAWSGANVLTF.

The chain carries TRBV28 and TRBJ2-7; D gene ambiguous. The CDR3 has 13 residues. Trimming took 6 bases from V and 6 from J, leaving 15 bases between them. The germline CDR1 and CDR2 sequences are MDHEN and SYDVKM. In DNA, the CDR3 is TGTGCCAGCAGCCAAAGGCTCACCGGCGAGCAGTACTTC. Amino acids: CASSQRLTGEQYF.

The rearrangement joins TRBV12-3 or TRBV12-4 to TRBJ1-2, with D perhaps matching TRBD1 (5 bases). The CDR3 covers 13 residues. The ends were cut back, 3 bases at V and 3 bases at J, with 8 bases in the middle. The CDR3 protein is CASSLDNDYGYTF. CDR3 sequence (DNA): TGTGCCAGCAGTTTGGACAATGACTATGGCTACACCTTC.

Only one count was recorded for this clonotype. The chain is built from TRBV20-1 and TRBJ2-5; perhaps TRBD2 as D (5 bases). Trimming pared 3 bases from V and 4 bases from J, leaving 12 bases between. The germline gives CDR1 DFQATT, CDR2 SNEGSKA (reference sequence). The CDR3 is 13 amino acids. DNA of the CDR3: TGCAGTGCTAGGGCCGGGATTGTAGAGACCCAGTACTTC. Its protein is CSARAGIVETQYF.

The V gene is TRBV7-2, the J gene TRBJ2-7; D possibly corresponds to TRBD2 (5 bases). Germline lookup yields CDR1 SGHTA and CDR2 FQGNSA. The V end lost 5 bases, the J end lost 2 bases, and 13 bases lay between the germline ends. The CDR3 sequence is 14 residues long. In DNA form, the CDR3 reads TGTGCCAGCAGCACCCGGACGGGGACCTACGAGCAGTACTTC. Translation: CASSTRTGTYEQYF.

This rearrangement joins TRBV7-8 to TRBJ1-1; D is ambiguous. Deletions cut 2 bases from V and 2 bases from J, with 15 bases between. The CDR3 is 16 amino acids. Germline V gene sequence: CDR1 SGHVS, CDR2 FQNEAQ. The CDR3 sequence: CASSLRPAGLNTEAFF. The CDR3 nucleotides read TGTGCCAGCAGCTTACGGCCAGCGGGCCTAAACACTGAAGCTTTCTTT.

This rearrangement joins TRBV7-2 to TRBJ1-2, with a possible D match to TRBD1 (5 bases). V was shortened by 0 bases and J by 1 base, with 15 bases between the two germline ends. This CDR3 has 17 residues. Germline loops: CDR1 SGHTA, CDR2 FQGNSA. The CDR3 region has the DNA TGTGCCAGCAGCTTAGCCCTGGATAGGGGAGATAACTATGGCTACACCTTC. Residues: CASSLALDRGDNYGYTF. Using reference TRBV7-2 and TRBJ1-2 for the parts outside the CDR3, the full variable domain is GAGVSQSPSNKVTEKGKDVELRCDPISGHTALYWYRQSLGQGLEFLIYFQGNSAPDKSGLPSDRFSAERTGGSVSTLTIQRTQQEDSAVYLCASSLALDRGDNYGYTFGSGTRLTVV.